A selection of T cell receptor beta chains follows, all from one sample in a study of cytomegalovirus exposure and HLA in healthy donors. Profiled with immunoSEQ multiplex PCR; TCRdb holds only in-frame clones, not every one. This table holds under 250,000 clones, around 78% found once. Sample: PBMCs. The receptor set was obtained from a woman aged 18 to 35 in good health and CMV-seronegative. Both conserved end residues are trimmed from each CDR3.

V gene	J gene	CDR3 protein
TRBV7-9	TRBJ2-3	ASSLFPDTSTDTQY
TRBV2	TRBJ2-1	ASSESGLAGRGEF
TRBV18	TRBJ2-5	ASSPTIMTSGGEETQY
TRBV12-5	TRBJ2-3	ASGLAPPDTQY
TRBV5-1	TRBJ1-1	ASSLDRGGTVTEAF
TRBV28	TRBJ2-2	ASSLTSTGELF
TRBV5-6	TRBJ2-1	ASSLGWDRSYNEQF
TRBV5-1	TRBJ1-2	ASSLDISGANQYGYT
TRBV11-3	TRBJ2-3	ASSSLATDTQY
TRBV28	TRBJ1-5	ASSPWDSGSQPQH
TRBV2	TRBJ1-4	ASSDYRVTNEKLF
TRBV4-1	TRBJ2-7	ASSLRTASFEQY
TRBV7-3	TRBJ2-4	ACPAGGKAKNIQY
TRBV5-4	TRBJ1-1	ASSDTGTSNTEAF
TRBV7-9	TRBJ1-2	ASSFSGNYGYT
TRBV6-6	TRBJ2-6	ASSQQMSGANVLT
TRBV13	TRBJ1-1	ASSFRRNTEAF
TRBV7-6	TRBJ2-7	ASSLGPYHRGGYEQY
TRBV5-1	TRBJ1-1	ASKDSLNTEAF
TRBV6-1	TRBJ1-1	ASSDKGRGRTEAF
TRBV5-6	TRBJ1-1	ASSSSDKLNTEAF
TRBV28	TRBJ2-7	ASSSSRQGASEQY
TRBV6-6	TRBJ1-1	ASSYVMGTNTEAF
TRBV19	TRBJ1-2	ASSLLGVSLEYT
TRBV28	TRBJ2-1	ASSSPGTRQYNEQF
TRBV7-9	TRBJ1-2	ASSLTLQSTKANYGYT
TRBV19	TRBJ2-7	ASSIGNVGGQY
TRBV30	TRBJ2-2	AWRVTGELF
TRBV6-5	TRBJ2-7	ASSGPGKVYEQY
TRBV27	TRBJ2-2	ASSLFALEVGRDSNTGELF
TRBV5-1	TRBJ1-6	ASGQGVGNSPLH
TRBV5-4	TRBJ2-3	ASSSGLAGVLTDKQY
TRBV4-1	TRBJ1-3	ASSQPSTFSGNTIY
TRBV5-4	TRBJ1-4	ASSLYQVEKLF
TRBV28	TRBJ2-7	ASRRGQLGSYEQY
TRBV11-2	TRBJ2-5	ASSSRQEQETQY
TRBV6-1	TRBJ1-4	ASSLAGNSEKLF
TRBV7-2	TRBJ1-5	ASSSSGQPQH
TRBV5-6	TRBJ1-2	ASSLFRDRFYGYT
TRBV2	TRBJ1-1	ASSAGQGVYTEAF
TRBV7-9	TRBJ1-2	ASSTTTGTNYGYT
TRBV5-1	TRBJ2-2	ASSLGQGARTGELF
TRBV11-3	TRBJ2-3	ASSQRGTSTDTQY
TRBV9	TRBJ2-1	ASSVATSSYNEQF
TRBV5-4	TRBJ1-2	ASSYSGTGRGYT
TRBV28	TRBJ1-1	ASSLRRTGAAF
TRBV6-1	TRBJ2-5	ASSGVYSEGQY
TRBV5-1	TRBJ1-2	ASSLVGTGHGYT
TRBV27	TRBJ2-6	ASSLSLAGVNPYSGANVLT
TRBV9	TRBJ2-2	ASSLHSGSEVTGELF